This TCR beta chain appears in the sequencing data of a study of cytomegalovirus exposure and HLA in healthy donors. PCR amplification relied on 60 Vbeta primers (plus 13 Jbeta primers). The data were produced by immunoSEQ multiplex PCR, yet TCRdb's version contains in-frame clones alone and is incomplete. This repertoire shows some 120,000 clones, roughly four fifths found once; its top ten account for roughly 6%. CDR1 and CDR2 (germline): MNHEY, SVGAGI. V shed 2 bases and J shed 1 base, with 5 bases lying between them. The CDR3 consists of 13 residues. The V gene is TRBV6-5, the J gene TRBJ1-1, with D hard to call. This clonotype was sampled from a woman in her fifties or sixties in good health and CMV-seropositive. Sequencing was done on a sample of PBMCs. The CDR3 DNA sequence: TGTGCCAGCAGTTACGCGGGGAACACTGAAGCTTTCTTT. It encodes CASSYAGNTEAFF.